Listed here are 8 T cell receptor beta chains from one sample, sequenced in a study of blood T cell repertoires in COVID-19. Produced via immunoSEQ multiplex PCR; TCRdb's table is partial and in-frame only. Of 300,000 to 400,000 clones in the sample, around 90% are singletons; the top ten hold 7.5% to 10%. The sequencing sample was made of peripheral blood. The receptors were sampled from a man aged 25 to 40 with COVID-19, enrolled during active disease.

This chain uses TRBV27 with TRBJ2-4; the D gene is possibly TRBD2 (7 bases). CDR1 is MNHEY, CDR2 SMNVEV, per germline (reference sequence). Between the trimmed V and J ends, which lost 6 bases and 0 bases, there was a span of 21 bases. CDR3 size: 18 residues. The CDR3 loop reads CASRPGRGGALAKNIQYF. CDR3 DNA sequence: TGTGCCAGCAGACCTGGGAGAGGGGGGGCCTTAGCCAAAAACATTCAGTACTTC.

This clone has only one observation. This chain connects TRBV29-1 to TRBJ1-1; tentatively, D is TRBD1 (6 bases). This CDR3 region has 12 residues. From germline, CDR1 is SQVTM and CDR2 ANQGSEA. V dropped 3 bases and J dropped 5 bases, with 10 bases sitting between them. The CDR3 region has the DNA TGCAGCGTTGAGGGGGCTGGAACTGAAGCTTTCTTT. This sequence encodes CSVEGAGTEAFF.

CDR3 in amino acids: CASSVGRGTPNEQYF. DNA of the CDR3: TGTGCCAGCAGCGTCGGCAGGGGCACTCCTAACGAGCAGTACTTC. The J gene is TRBJ2-7, the V gene TRBV9; possible D gene TRBD1, 6 bases. The CDR3 sequence is 15 residues long. Germline-derived CDR1 and CDR2 are SGDLS and YYNGEE. V was pared by 2 bases and J by 5 bases, with 17 bases between. Complete variable domain (other parts from reference TRBV9 and TRBJ2-7): DSGVTQTPKHLITATGQRVTLRCSPRSGDLSVYWYQQSLDQGLQFLIQYYNGEERAKGNILERFSAQQFPDLHSELNLSSLELGDSALYFCASSVGRGTPNEQYFGPGTRLTVT.

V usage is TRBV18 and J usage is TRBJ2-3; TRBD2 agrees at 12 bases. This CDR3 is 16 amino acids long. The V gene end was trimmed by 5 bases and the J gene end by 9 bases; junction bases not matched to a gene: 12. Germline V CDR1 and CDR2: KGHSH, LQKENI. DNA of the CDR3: TGTGCCAGCTCAGGCTGGCTAGCGGGAGGGCCGGACACGCAGTATTTT. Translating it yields CASSGWLAGGPDTQYF.

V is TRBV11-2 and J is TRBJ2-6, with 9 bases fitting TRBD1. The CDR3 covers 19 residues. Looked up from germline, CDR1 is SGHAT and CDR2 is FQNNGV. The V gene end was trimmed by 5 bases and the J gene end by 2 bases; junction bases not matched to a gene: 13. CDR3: CASSPDRDRVLAGANVLTF. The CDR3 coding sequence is TGTGCCAGCAGCCCGGACCGGGACAGGGTATTGGCTGGGGCCAACGTCCTGACTTTC. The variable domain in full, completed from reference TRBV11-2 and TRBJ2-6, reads EAGVAQSPRYKIIEKRQSVAFWCNPISGHATLYWYQQILGQGPKLLIQFQNNGVVDDSQLPKDRFSAERLKGVDSTLKIQPAKLEDSAVYLCASSPDRDRVLAGANVLTFGAGSRLTVL.

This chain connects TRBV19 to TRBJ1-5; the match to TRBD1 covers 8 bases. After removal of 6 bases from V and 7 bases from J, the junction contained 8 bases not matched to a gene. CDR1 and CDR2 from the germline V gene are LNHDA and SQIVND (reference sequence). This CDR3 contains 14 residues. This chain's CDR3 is CASSRTGYGQPQHF. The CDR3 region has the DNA TGTGCCAGTAGCCGGACAGGGTATGGACAGCCCCAGCATTTT. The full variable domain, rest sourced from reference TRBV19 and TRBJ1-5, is DGGITQSPKYLFRKEGQNVTLSCEQNLNHDAMYWYRQDPGQGLRLIYYSQIVNDFQKGDIAEGYSVSREKKESFPLTVTSAQKNPTAFYLCASSRTGYGQPQHFGDGTRLSIL.

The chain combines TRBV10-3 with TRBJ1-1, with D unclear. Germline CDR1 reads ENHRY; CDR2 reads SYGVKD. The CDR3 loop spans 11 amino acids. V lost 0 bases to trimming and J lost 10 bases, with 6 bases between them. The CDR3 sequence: CAISESRGAFF. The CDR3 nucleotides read TGTGCCATCAGTGAGTCTCGGGGAGCTTTCTTT.

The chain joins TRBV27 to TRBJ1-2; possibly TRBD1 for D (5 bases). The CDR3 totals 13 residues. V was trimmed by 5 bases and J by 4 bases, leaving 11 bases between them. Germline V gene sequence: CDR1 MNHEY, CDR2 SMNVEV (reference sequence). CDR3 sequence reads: CASSRRASYGYTF. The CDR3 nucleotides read TGTGCCAGCAGTCGCAGGGCGAGCTATGGCTACACCTTC.